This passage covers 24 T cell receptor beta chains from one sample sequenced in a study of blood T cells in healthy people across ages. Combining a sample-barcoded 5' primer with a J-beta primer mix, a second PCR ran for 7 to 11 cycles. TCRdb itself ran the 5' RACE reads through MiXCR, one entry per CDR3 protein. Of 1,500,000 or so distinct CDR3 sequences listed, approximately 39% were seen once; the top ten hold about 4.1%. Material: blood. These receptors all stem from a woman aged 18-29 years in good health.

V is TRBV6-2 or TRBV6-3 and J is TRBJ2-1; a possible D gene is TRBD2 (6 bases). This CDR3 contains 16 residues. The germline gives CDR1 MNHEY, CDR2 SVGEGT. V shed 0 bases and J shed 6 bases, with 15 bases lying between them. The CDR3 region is CASSYSGEDPSNEQFF. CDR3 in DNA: TGTGCCAGCAGTTACTCCGGGGAGGATCCCTCCAATGAGCAGTTCTTC.

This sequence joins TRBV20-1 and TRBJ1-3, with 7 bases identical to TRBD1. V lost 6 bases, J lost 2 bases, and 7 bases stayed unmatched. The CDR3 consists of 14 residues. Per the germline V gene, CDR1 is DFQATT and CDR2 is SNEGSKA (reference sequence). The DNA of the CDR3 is TGCAGTGCCAGGGGGGGGGGTCCTGGAAACACCATATATTTT. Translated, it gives CSARGGGPGNTIYF.

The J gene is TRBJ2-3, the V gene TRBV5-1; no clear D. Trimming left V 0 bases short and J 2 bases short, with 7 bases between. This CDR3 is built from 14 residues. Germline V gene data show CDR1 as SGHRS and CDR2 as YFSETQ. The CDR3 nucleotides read TGCGCCAGCAGCTTGGAAAGCCACACAGATACGCAGTATTTT. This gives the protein CASSLESHTDTQYF.

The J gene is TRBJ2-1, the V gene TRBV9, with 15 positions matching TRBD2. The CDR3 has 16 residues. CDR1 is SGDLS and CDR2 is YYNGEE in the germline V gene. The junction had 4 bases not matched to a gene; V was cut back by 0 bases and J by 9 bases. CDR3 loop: CASSVGTSGGAGEQFF. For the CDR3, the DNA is TGTGCCAGCAGCGTAGGGACTAGCGGGGGGGCCGGTGAGCAGTTCTTC.

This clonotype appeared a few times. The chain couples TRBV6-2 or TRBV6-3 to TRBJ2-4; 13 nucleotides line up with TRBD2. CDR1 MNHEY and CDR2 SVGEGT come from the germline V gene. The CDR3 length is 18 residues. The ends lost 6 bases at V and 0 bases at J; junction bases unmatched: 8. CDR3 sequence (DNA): TGTGCCAGCAGGCATCGAGGACTAGCGGGAGTAGCCAAAAACATTCAGTACTTC. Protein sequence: CASRHRGLAGVAKNIQYF.

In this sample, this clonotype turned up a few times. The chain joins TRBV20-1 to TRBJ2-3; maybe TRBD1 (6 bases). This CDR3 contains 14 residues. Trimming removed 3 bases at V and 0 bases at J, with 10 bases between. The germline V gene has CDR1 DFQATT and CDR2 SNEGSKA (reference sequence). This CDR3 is CSARGTLSTDTQYF. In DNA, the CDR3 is TGCAGTGCTAGGGGGACACTCAGCACAGATACGCAGTATTTT.

CDR3 amino acids: CATSAVGQDSYNEQFF. CDR3 sequence (DNA): TGTGCCACCAGTGCGGTGGGACAGGACTCCTACAATGAGCAGTTCTTC. The J gene is TRBJ2-1, the V gene TRBV24-1, with 8 bases matching TRBD1. The CDR3 is 16 residues long. CDR1 and CDR2 (germline): KGHDR, SFDVKD. V dropped 5 bases and J dropped 0; count of bases not matched to a gene: 5.

DNA of the CDR3: TGTGCCAGCAGTTTAGGGAGTTTGGGACAGGCCCTCCGTGGCGGGGCCAACGTCCTGACTTTC. The encoded protein is CASSLGSLGQALRGGANVLTF. The chain recombines TRBV12-3 or TRBV12-4 with TRBJ2-6; 8 bases are shared with TRBD1. With 1 base clipped from V and 4 bases from J, the junction kept 18 bases outside the gene matches. This CDR3 comprises 21 residues.

This CDR3 reads CASSFGWTGVIISGYTF. The DNA for the CDR3 is TGTGCCAGCAGTTTCGGGTGGACAGGGGTTATTATAAGTGGCTACACCTTC. This chain links TRBV27 with TRBJ1-2, with 9 bases matching TRBD1. With 3 bases clipped from V and 7 bases from J, the junction kept 15 bases outside the gene matches. This CDR3 spans 17 amino acids. CDR1 is MNHEY and CDR2 is SMNVEV in the germline V gene (reference sequence).

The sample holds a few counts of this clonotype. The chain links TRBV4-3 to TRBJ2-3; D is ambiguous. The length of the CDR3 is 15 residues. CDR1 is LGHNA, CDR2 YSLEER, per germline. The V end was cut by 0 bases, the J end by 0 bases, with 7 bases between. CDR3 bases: TGCGCCAGCAGCCAAGATTTGTCTAGCACAGATACGCAGTATTTT. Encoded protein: CASSQDLSSTDTQYF.

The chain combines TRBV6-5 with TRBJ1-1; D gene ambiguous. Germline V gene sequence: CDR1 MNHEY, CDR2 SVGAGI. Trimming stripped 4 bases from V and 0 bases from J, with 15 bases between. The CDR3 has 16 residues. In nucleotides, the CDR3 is TGTGCCAGCAGTTCTGAGGCTGCTGACATGAACACTGAAGCTTTCTTT. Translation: CASSSEAADMNTEAFF.

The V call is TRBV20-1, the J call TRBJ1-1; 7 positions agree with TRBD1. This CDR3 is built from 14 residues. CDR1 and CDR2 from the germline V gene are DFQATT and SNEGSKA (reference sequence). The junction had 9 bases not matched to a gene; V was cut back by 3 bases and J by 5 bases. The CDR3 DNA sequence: TGCAGTGCTAGGGTAGGGGGCCCATGGACTGAAGCTTTCTTT. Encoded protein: CSARVGGPWTEAFF.

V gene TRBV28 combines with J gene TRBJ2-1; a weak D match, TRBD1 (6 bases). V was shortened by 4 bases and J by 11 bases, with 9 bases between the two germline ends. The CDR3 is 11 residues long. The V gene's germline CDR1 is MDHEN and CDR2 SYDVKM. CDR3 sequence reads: CASSSQGQQFF. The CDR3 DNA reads TGTGCCAGCAGTTCACAGGGTCAGCAGTTCTTC.

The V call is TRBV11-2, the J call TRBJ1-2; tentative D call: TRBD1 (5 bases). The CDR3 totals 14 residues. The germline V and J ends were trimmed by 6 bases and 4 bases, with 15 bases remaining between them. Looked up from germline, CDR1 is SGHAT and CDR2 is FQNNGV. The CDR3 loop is CASRSIGAIYGYTF. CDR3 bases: TGTGCCAGCAGGTCCATCGGGGCCATCTATGGCTACACCTTC.

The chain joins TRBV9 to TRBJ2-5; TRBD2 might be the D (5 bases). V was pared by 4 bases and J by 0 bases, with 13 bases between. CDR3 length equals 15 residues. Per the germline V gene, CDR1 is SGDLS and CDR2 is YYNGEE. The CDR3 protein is CASSNRGLHQETQYF. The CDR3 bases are TGTGCCAGCAGCAACCGAGGACTGCACCAAGAGACCCAGTACTTC.

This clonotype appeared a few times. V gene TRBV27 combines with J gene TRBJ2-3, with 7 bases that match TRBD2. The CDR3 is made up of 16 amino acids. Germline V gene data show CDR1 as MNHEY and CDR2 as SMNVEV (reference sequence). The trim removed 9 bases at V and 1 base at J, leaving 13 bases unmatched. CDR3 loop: CARGDRRLAGTDTQYF. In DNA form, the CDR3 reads TGTGCCAGAGGGGATCGCCGGCTAGCGGGCACAGATACGCAGTATTTT.

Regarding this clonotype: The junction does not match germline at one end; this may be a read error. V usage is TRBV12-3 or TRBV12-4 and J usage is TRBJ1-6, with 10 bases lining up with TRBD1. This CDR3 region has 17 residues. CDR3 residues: CASSSRDRGTYNSPPHF. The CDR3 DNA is TGTGCCAGCAGTTCCCGGGACAGGGGAACCTATAATTCACCCCCCCACTTT.

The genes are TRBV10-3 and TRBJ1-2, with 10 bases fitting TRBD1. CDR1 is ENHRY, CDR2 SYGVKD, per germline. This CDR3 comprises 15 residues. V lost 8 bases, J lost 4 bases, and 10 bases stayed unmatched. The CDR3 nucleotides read TGTGCCATCGACCGGACCGGGACAGGGGTCTATGGCTACACCTTC. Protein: CAIDRTGTGVYGYTF.

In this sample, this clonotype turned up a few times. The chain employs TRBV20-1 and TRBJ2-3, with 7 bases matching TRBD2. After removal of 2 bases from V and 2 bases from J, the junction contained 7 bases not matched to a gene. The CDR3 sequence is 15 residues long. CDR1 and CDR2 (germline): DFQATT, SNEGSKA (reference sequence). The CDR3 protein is CSARPLAEDTDTQYF. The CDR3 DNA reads TGCAGTGCTAGACCGCTAGCGGAGGACACAGATACGCAGTATTTT.

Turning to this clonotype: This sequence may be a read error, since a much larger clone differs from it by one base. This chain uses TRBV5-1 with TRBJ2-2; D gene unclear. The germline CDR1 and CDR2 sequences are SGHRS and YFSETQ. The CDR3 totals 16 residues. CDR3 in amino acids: CTSSLPTPRSAGELFF. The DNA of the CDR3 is TGCACCAGCAGCTTGCCGACACCCCGAAGCGCCGGGGAGCTGTTTTTT.

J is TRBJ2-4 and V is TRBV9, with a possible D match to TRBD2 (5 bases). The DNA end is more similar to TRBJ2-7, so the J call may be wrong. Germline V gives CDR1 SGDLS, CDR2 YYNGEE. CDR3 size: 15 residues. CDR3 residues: CASSPVATLPYEQYF. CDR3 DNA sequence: TGTGCCAGCAGCCCCGTAGCGACCCTCCCCTACGAGCAGTACTTC.

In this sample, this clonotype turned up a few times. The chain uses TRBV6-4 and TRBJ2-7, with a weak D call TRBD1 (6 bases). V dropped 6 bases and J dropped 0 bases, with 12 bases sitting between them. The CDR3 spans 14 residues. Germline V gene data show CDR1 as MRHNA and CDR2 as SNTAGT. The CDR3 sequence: CASRADRYSYEQYF. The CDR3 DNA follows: TGTGCCAGCAGAGCAGACAGGTACTCCTACGAGCAGTACTTC.

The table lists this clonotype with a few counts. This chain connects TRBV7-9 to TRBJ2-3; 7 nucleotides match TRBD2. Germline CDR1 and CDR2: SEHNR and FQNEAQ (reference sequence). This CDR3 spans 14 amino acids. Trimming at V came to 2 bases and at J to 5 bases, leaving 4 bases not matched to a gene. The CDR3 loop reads CASSLSGTVDTQYF. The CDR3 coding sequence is TGTGCCAGCAGCTTAAGCGGGACGGTAGATACGCAGTATTTT.

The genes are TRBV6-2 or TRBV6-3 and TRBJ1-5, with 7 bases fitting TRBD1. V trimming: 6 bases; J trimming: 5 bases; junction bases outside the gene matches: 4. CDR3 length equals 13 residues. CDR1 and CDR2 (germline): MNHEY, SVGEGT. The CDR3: CASRGDSHQPQHF. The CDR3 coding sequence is TGTGCCAGCAGGGGGGACAGCCATCAGCCCCAGCATTTT.